Reported below is one TCR beta chain. Its antigen is currently unknown. Whereas donors were nominally healthy upon sampling, unrecorded immune exposures were probable. This sample is drawn from a study of cytomegalovirus exposure and HLA in healthy donors. Findings and caveats of the study: Cytomegalovirus association was assigned to about 150 TCR beta chains.

V was pared by 7 bases and J by 6 bases, with 7 bases of the junction left unmatched. CDR3 length: 13 residues. Germline V gene sequence: CDR1 SNHLY, CDR2 FYNNEI. Amplification used 60 Vbeta primers and 13 Jbeta primers. The table came from immunoSEQ multiplex PCR; TCRdb's copy has only in-frame clones and leaves some out. The sample has approximately 170,000 clones, roughly 80% seen once. This TCR came from a woman aged 18-29 years in good health and CMV-seronegative. Material: PBMCs. V and J are TRBV2 and TRBJ1-1, with 8 bases aligning to TRBD1. The CDR3 bases are TGTGCCAGCACCGTGGACAGGGTGCCTGAAGCTTTCTTT. It translates to CASTVDRVPEAFF. Full variable domain (missing parts from reference TRBV2 and TRBJ1-1): EPEVTQTPSHQVTQMGQEVILRCVPISNHLYFYWYRQILGQKVEFLVSFYNNEISEKSEIFDDQFSVERPDGSNFTLKIRSTKLEDSAMYFCASTVDRVPEAFFGQGTRLTVV.